The subject of this entry is one TCR beta chain. The data are from a study of T-cell reconstitution after alpha-beta-depleted transplantation in children. Unique molecular identifiers featured in how the TCRbeta library was prepared. TCRdb reprocessed the PCR reads with MiXCR, giving one entry per CDR3 protein. The sample consists of 300,000 or so distinct CDR3 sequences, approximately 9.8% of them appearing once. The starting material was PBMCs from the stem cell graft donor, obtained from the stem cell graft. The sequence derives from a human donor who donated a stem cell graft to a child with SCID.

For the CDR3, the DNA is TGTGCCAGCAGCTTAACTGGGACAGGGCGGGGAGACACTGAAGCTTTCTTT. Its translation is CASSLTGTGRGDTEAFF. The chain links TRBV7-3 to TRBJ1-1; 9 bases match TRBD1. V shed 0 bases, J shed 3 bases, and the junction held 8 bases outside the gene matches. The germline gives CDR1 SGHTA, CDR2 FQGTGA. This CDR3 contains 17 residues.